This TCR beta chain was identified in a study of blood T cell repertoires in COVID-19. V dropped 0 bases and J dropped 6; count of bases not matched to a gene: 3. This CDR3 spans 15 amino acids. Germline CDR1 and CDR2: SGHRS and YFSETQ. This table comes from immunoSEQ multiplex PCR, and its TCRdb copy is limited to in-frame clones, with some not included. The data contain about 250,000 clones, more than 70% of them seen just once; the ten biggest clones take up approximately 5%. This clonotype originated in a woman older than 75 with COVID-19, enrolled during active disease. The chain joins TRBV5-1 to TRBJ1-2, with 12 bases that match TRBD1. Sequencing was done on a sample of peripheral blood. CDR3 nucleotide sequence: TGCGCCAGCAGCTTGGAGGGACAGGGGGCAAATGGCTACACCTTC. Its translation is CASSLEGQGANGYTF.